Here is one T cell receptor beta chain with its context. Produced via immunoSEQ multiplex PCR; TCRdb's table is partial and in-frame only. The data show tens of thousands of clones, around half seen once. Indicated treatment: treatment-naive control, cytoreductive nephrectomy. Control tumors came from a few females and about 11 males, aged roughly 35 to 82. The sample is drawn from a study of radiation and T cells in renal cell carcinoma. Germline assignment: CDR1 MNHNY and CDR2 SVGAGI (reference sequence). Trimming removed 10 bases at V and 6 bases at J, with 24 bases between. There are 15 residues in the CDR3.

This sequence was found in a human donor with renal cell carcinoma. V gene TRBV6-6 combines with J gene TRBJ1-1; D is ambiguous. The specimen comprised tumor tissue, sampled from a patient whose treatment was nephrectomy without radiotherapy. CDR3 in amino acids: CATREPRGDEAEAFF. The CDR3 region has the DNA TGTGCCACTAGGGAGCCCCGGGGTGATGAGGCTGAAGCTTTCTTT.